This T cell receptor beta chain appears in the sequencing data of a study of T-cell reconstitution after alpha-beta-depleted transplantation in children. The TCRbeta library was prepared with unique molecular identifiers. TCRdb re-derived calls from the PCR reads in MiXCR, one entry per CDR3 protein. The sample shows about 830,000 distinct CDR3 sequences, roughly 16% of them seen only once. The TCR sequence derives from a male patient between 5 and 17 years old who had a stem cell transplant for acute lymphoblastic leukemia, so the T cells may come from the graft donor. The starting material was PBMCs, mostly from graft donor cells, obtained 360 days after TCRalphabeta/CD19-depleted stem cell transplant.

CDR3 in DNA: TGCGCCAGCAGCCAAAAAACTTCCTCAGGGGCCCGGATATCCTACAATGAGCAGTTCTTC. Translation: CASSQKTSSGARISYNEQFF. The chain uses TRBV4-1 and TRBJ2-1, with D maybe TRBD1 (6 bases). In germline, CDR1 is MGHRA, CDR2 YSYEKL. CDR3 size: 20 residues. The V and J ends lost 2 bases and 1 base respectively, with 24 bases between them.